The 3 T cell receptor beta chains presented below share a single source sample, sequenced in a study of human T cells and chemical hapten exposure. TCRdb analysed the RACE reads with MiXCR anew, one entry per CDR3 protein. This table holds around 350,000 distinct CDR3 sequences, 5.5% found once. Time point noted: pre-sensitization, week 0. Described treatment: therapeutic diphenylcyclopropenone sensitization with weekly scalp DPC. Sequenced material: whole blood, taken in connection with sensitization to the hapten diphenylcyclopropenone (DPC). The receptors come from a woman aged 18-30 years with alopecia areata. Some clones in this sample may be carry-over from other donors' samples.

This clonotype was seen ten or more times. The gene calls are TRBV4-1 and TRBJ2-5, with TRBD2 matching over 10 bases. The trim removed 5 bases at V and 7 bases at J, leaving 7 bases unmatched. CDR3 length: 14 residues. Germline-derived CDR1 and CDR2 are MGHRA and YSYEKL. CDR3 residues: CASSKAASGGTQYF. Here the CDR3 DNA reads TGCGCCAGCAGCAAAGCGGCTAGCGGGGGGACCCAGTACTTC.

The chain carries TRBV29-1 and TRBJ2-3; either TRBD1 or TRBD2 may fit D (6 bases each). Per the germline V gene, CDR1 is SQVTM and CDR2 is ANQGSEA. This CDR3 comprises 12 residues. Between the trimmed V and J ends, which lost 3 bases and 7 bases, there was a span of 11 bases. CDR3 in DNA: TGCAGCGTTGAGAGGGGGGATCATACGCAGTATTTT. Its protein is CSVERGDHTQYF.

This clonotype was seen at least ten times. The rearrangement uses TRBV2 and TRBJ1-5; tentatively, D is TRBD1 (6 bases). The germline V and J ends were trimmed by 6 bases and 11 bases, with 20 bases remaining between them. Germline values: CDR1 SNHLY, CDR2 FYNNEI. This CDR3 is built from 14 residues. For the CDR3, the DNA is TGTGCCAGCAGGGCAGAAACAGGGTTAACGGCCCAGCATTTT. Translation: CASRAETGLTAQHF. Together with reference TRBV2 and TRBJ1-5, the CDR3 gives the full variable domain: EPEVTQTPSHQVTQMGQEVILRCVPISNHLYFYWYRQILGQKVEFLVSFYNNEISEKSEIFDDQFSVERPDGSNFTLKIRSTKLEDSAMYFCASRAETGLTAQHFGDGTRLSIL.